This T cell receptor (beta chain) is from a study of blood T cell repertoires in COVID-19. Germline V lookup: CDR1 MNHEY, CDR2 SMNVEV (reference sequence). V lost 5 bases, J lost 1 base, and 11 bases lay in between. This CDR3 comprises 14 residues. In the authors' workflow: Reference gene primer amplification yielded estimated nucleated cell counts. Measured with immunoSEQ multiplex PCR; TCRdb has only the in-frame clones, and not every one. The V and J calls and clone size are taken from that table; D and trimming were inferred from the DNA. The table has around 150,000 clones, 84% seen once. The specimen sequenced was peripheral blood. The chain combines TRBV27 with TRBJ1-1; TRBD1 is a possible D gene (5 bases). The sequence was collected from an elderly woman in a cohort sampled during active or convalescent COVID-19. The CDR3 region has the DNA TGTGCCAGCAGTCCGACAGTAAAGAACACTGAAGCTTTCTTT. Its protein product is CASSPTVKNTEAFF.